The rows below give T cell receptor beta chains drawn from one sample of a study of Ad26.COV2.S vaccination and SARS-CoV-2 variants. TCRdb keeps only in-frame clones here, not all; method: immunoSEQ multiplex PCR. The sample includes about 350,000 clones, 85% seen only once; the top ten take 2.5% to 3.5%. Specimen: peripheral blood, collected in a trial of Ad26.COV2.S vaccine versus placebo. These TCRs come from a person between 18 and 60 years old who received the Ad26.COV2.S COVID-19 vaccine or a placebo. Both conserved end residues are part of each CDR3. Fields, in order: V gene, J gene, clone size, D gene, CDR3 protein, CDR3 DNA. D genes are given only for firm matches. Some rows have no size entry. The others give once, few or many, or a class for an expanded clone.

TRBV5-1,TRBJ2-2,NA,NA,CASSVRDSGKNTGELFF,TGCGCCAGCAGCGTCCGGGACTCGGGGAAAAACACCGGGGAGCTGTTTTTT
TRBV28,TRBJ1-4,NA,NA,CASNSGGGYEKLFF,TGTGCCAGCAATTCGGGAGGCGGTTATGAAAAACTGTTTTTT
TRBV3-1/TRBV3-2,TRBJ2-5,once,NA,CASSQGLSETQYF,TGTGCCAGCAGCCAAGGGCTATCGGAGACCCAGTACTTC
TRBV21-1,TRBJ2-7,NA,NA,CASSSNRGYPYEQYF,TGTGCCAGCAGCAGCAACAGGGGTTACCCCTACGAGCAGTACTTC
TRBV15,TRBJ1-2,NA,NA,CATFRVGYGYTF,TGTGCCACCTTCAGGGTCGGCTATGGCTACACCTTC
TRBV5-6,TRBJ2-3,NA,TRBD2,CASSWTSGIRADTQYF,TGTGCCAGCAGCTGGACTAGCGGGATAAGGGCAGATACGCAGTATTTT
TRBV9,TRBJ2-2,NA,TRBD1,CASNDRGRSGELFF,TGTGCCAGCAACGACAGGGGGCGAAGCGGGGAGCTGTTTTTT
TRBV11-2,TRBJ2-1,NA,TRBD2,CASSSSQREGNEQFF,TGTGCCAGCAGCTCCTCCCAGCGGGAGGGGAATGAGCAGTTCTTC
TRBV6-2/TRBV6-3,TRBJ2-3,NA,TRBD2,CASSYFPSGGPTDTQYF,TGTGCCAGCAGTTACTTCCCCAGCGGGGGCCCCACAGATACGCAGTATTTT
TRBV12-3/TRBV12-4,TRBJ2-1,NA,NA,CATGTSYNEQFF,TGTGCCACCGGGACTTCCTACAATGAGCAGTTCTTC
TRBV19,TRBJ1-5,NA,TRBD1,CASSIAGQGISNQPQHF,TGTGCCAGTAGTATAGCGGGACAGGGAATTAGCAATCAGCCCCAGCATTTT
TRBV4-3,TRBJ2-6,NA,NA,CASSQDGEPGANVLTF,TGCGCCAGCAGCCAAGACGGCGAGCCTGGGGCCAACGTCCTGACTTTC
TRBV9,TRBJ2-1,NA,TRBD1,CASSVGLGQGGEQFF,TGTGCCAGCAGCGTAGGTTTAGGACAGGGGGGTGAGCAGTTCTTC
TRBV9,TRBJ2-7,NA,NA,CASSANPNSGTYEQYF,TGTGCCAGCAGCGCCAACCCGAATAGCGGCACCTACGAGCAGTACTTC
TRBV11-3,TRBJ2-2,NA,NA,CASSLYTSGELFF,TGTGCCAGCAGCTTATATACTTCCGGGGAGCTGTTTTTT
TRBV3-1/TRBV3-2,TRBJ2-3,NA,NA,CASSQGPGETDTQYF,TGTGCCAGCAGCCAAGGTCCAGGAGAAACAGATACGCAGTATTTT
TRBV10-3,TRBJ2-7,NA,TRBD2,CAISEPTGLAVSYEQYF,TGTGCCATCAGTGAGCCGACGGGACTAGCAGTATCATACGAGCAGTACTTC
TRBV7-8,TRBJ1-1,NA,NA,CASSLADRNTEAFF,TGTGCCAGCAGCTTAGCGGACAGGAACACTGAAGCTTTCTTT
TRBV7-2,TRBJ2-1,few,TRBD2,CASSFTSGYNEQFF,TGTGCCAGCAGCTTCACTAGCGGGTACAATGAGCAGTTCTTC
TRBV7-2,TRBJ1-1,once,NA,CASSLAGPWSTEAFF,TGTGCCAGCAGCTTAGCTGGACCGTGGAGCACTGAAGCTTTCTTT
TRBV15,TRBJ2-1,NA,TRBD1,CATSRDRGRDQFF,TGTGCCACCAGCAGAGACAGGGGGCGCGACCAGTTCTTC
TRBV19,TRBJ1-5,few,NA,CASSNPQRGSPQHF,TGTGCCAGTAGTAACCCCCAGAGAGGCTCGCCCCAGCATTTT
TRBV10-3,TRBJ2-7,once,NA,CAISESNAPEQYF,TGTGCCATCAGTGAGTCGAATGCCCCCGAGCAGTACTTC